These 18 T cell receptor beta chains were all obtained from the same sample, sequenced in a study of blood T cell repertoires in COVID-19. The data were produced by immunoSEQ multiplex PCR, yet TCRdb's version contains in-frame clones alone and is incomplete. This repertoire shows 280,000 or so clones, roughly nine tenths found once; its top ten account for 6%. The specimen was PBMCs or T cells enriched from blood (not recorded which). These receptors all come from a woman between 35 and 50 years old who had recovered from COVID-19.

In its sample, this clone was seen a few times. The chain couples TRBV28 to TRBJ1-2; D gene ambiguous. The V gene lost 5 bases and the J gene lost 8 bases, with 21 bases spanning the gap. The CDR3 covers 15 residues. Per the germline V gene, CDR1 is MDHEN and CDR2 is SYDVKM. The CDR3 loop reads CASSPRLGSGGGYTF. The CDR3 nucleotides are TGTGCCAGCAGTCCTCGATTAGGTTCGGGTGGCGGCTACACCTTC.

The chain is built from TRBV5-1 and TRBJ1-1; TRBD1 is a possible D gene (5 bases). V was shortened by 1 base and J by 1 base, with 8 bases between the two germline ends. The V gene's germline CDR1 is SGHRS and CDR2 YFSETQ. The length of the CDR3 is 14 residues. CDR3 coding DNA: TGCGCCAGCAGCTTGACCACAGGGAACACTGAAGCTTTCTTT. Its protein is CASSLTTGNTEAFF.

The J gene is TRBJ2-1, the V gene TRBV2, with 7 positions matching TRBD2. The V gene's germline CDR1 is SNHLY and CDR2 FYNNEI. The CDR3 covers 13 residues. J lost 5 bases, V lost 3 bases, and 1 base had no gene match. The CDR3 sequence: CASSEAGDNEQFF. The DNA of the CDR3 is TGTGCCAGCAGTGAGGCGGGGGACAATGAGCAGTTCTTC.

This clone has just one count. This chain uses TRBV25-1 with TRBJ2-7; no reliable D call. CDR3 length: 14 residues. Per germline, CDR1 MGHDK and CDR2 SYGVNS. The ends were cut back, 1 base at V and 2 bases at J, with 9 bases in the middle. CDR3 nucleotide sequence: TGTGCCAGCAGTGAATCTCGTAATACCTACGAGCAGTACTTC. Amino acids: CASSESRNTYEQYF.

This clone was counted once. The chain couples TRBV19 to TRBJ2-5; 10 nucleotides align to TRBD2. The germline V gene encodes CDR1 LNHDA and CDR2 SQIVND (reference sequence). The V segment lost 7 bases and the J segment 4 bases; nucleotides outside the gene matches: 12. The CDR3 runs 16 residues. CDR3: CASTPAEASGRETQYF. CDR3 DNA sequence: TGTGCCAGTACCCCAGCGGAAGCTAGCGGGAGAGAGACCCAGTACTTC.

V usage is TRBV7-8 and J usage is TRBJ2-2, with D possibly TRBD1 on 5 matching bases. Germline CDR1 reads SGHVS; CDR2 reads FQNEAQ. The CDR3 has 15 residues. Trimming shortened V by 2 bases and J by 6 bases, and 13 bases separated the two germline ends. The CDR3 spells CASSLLGQGAGELFF. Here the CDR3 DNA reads TGTGCCAGCAGCTTATTAGGCCAGGGTGCCGGGGAGCTGTTTTTT.

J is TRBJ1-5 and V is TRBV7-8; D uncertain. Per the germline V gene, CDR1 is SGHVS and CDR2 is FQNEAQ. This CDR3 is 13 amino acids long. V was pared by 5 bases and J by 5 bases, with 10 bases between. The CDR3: CASSLVRDQPQHF. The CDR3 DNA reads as TGTGCCAGCAGCCTCGTAAGAGATCAGCCCCAGCATTTT.

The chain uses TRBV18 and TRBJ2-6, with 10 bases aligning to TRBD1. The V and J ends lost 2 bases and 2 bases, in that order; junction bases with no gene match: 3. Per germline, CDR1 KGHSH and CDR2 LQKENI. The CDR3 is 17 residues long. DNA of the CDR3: TGTGCCAGCTCACCAGACAGGGGGCCCCCTGGGGCCAACGTCCTGACTTTC. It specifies CASSPDRGPPGANVLTF.

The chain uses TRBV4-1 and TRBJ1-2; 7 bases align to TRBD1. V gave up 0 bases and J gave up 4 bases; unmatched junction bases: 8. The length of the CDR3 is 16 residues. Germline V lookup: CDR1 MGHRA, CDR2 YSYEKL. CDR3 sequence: CASSQDWVRGTYGYTF. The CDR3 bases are TGCGCCAGCAGCCAAGATTGGGTCAGGGGGACCTATGGCTACACCTTC.

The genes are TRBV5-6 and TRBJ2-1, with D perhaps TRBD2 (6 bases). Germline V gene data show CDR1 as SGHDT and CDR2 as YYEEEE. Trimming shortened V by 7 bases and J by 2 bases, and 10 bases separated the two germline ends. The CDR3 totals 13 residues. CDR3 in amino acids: CASGGFTYNEQFF. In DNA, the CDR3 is TGTGCCAGCGGGGGGTTCACCTACAATGAGCAGTTCTTC. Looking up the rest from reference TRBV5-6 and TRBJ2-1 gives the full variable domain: DAGVTQSPTHLIKTRGQQVTLRCSPKSGHDTVSWYQQALGQGPQFIFQYYEEEERQRGNFPDRFSGHQFPNYSSELNVNALLLGDSALYLCASGGFTYNEQFFGPGTRLTVL.

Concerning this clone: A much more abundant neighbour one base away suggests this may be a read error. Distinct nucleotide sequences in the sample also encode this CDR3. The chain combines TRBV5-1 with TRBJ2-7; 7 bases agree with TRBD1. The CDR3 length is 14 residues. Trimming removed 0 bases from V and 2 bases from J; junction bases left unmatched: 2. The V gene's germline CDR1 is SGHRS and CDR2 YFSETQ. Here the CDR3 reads CASSLVQGAYEQYF. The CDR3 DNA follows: TGCGCCAGCAGCTTGGTTCAGGGGGCCTACGAGCAGTACTTC. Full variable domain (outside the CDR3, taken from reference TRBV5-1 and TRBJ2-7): KAGVTQTPRYLIKTRGQQVTLSCSPISGHRSVSWYQQTPGQGLQFLFEYFSETQRNKGNFPGRFSGRQFSNSRSEMNVSTLELGDSALYLCASSLVQGAYEQYFGPGTRLTVT.

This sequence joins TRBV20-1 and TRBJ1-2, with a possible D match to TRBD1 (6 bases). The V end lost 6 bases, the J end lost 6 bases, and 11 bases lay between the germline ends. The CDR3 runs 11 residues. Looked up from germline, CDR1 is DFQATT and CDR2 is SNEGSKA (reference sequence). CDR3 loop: CSARQDNGYTF. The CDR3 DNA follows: TGCAGTGCGAGACAGGACAATGGCTACACCTTC.

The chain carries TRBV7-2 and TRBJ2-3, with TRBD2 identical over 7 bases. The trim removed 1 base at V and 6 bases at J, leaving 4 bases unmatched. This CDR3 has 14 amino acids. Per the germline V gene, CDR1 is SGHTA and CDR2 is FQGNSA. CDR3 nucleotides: TGTGCCAGCAGCTTAGAGCGGGGCGGGGATACGCAGTATTTT. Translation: CASSLERGGDTQYF.

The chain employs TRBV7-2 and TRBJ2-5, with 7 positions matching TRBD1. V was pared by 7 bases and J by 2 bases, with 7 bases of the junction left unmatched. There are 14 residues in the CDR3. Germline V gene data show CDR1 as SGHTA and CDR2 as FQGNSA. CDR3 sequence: CASTRQGRQETQYF. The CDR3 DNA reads TGTGCCAGCACGAGACAGGGACGTCAAGAGACCCAGTACTTC.

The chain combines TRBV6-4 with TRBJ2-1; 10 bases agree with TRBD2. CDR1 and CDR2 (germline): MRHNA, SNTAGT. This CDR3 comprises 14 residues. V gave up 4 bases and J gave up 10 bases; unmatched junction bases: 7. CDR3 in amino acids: CASSVLAGVGEQFF. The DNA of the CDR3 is TGTGCCAGCAGTGTTCTAGCGGGAGTAGGCGAGCAGTTCTTC.

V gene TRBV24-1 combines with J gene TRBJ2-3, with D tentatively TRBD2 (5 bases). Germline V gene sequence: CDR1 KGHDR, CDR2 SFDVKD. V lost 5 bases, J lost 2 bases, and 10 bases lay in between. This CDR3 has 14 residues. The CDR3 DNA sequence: TGTGCCACCAGTGGAGTAGACTACACAGATACGCAGTATTTT. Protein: CATSGVDYTDTQYF.

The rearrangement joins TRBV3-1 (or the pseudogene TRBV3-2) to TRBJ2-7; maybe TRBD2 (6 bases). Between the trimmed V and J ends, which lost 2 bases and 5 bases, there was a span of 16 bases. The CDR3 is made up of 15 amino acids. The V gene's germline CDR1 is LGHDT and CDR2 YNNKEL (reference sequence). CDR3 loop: CASSQRDSLPDEQYF. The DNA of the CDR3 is TGTGCCAGCAGCCAAAGGGACTCCCTCCCCGACGAGCAGTACTTC.

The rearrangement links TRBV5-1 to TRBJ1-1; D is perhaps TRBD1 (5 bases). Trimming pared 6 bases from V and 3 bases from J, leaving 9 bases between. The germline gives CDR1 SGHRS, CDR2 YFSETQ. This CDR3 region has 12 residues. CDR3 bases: TGCGCCAGCAAGTTAGGGGACACTGAAGCTTTCTTT. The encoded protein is CASKLGDTEAFF.